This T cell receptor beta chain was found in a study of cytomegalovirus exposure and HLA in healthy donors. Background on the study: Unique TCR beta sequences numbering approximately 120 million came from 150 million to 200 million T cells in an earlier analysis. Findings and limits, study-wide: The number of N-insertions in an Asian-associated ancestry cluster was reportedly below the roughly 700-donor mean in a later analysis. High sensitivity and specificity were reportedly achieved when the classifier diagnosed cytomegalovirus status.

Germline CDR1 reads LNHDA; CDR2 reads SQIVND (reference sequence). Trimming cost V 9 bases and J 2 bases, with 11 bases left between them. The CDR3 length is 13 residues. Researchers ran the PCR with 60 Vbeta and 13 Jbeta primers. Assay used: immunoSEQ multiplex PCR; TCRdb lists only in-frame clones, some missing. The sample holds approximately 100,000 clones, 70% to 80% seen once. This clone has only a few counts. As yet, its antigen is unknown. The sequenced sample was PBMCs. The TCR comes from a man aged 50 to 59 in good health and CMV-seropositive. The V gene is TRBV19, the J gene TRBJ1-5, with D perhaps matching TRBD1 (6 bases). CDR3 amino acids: CASRTEGNQPQHF. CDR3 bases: TGTGCCAGCCGGACAGAAGGCAATCAGCCCCAGCATTTT. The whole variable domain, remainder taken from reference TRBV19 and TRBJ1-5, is DGGITQSPKYLFRKEGQNVTLSCEQNLNHDAMYWYRQDPGQGLRLIYYSQIVNDFQKGDIAEGYSVSREKKESFPLTVTSAQKNPTAFYLCASRTEGNQPQHFGDGTRLSIL.